The 7 T cell receptor beta chains below all came from one sample that was sequenced in a study of memory CD4+ T cells and cytomegalovirus serostatus. Single viable CD3+CD4+CD8-CD45RO+ cells were sorted as the memory CD4+ T cells. The repertoire was sequenced with immunoSEQ multiplex PCR; TCRdb's copy has only in-frame clones and lacks some. This table has over 60,000 clones, 82% appearing once. Sequencing input: memory CD4+ T cells from blood. The origin of the receptors is an adult in good health and CMV-seronegative.

V is TRBV5-6 and J is TRBJ2-4, with TRBD1 matching 7 bases. Germline V CDR1 and CDR2: SGHDT, YYEEEE. The CDR3 is 15 amino acids. Trimming took 0 bases from V and 1 from J; bases not matched to a gene: 1. CDR3 residues: CASSLGRGAKNIQYF. In DNA, the CDR3 is TGTGCCAGCAGCTTGGGCAGGGGGGCCAAAAACATTCAGTACTTC.

This clone came up once. The V gene is TRBV11-2, the J gene TRBJ2-5; TRBD1 might be the D (5 bases). From germline, CDR1 is SGHAT and CDR2 FQNNGV. This CDR3 has 13 residues. Trimming pared 6 bases from V and 2 bases from J, leaving 10 bases between. CDR3 sequence (DNA): TGTGCCAGCAGATACACAGGTCAAGAGACCCAGTACTTC. As protein: CASRYTGQETQYF.

V and J are TRBV7-2 and TRBJ2-3, with 9 bases lining up with TRBD2. CDR3 length: 17 residues. CDR1 SGHTA and CDR2 FQGNSA come from the germline V gene. V lost 2 bases to trimming and J lost 3 bases; unmatched junction nucleotides: 9. The CDR3 nucleotides read TGTGCCAGCAGCTTAATGTTGAGCGGGGGGCGAACAGATACGCAGTATTTT. This codes for CASSLMLSGGRTDTQYF.

The chain combines TRBV2 with TRBJ2-7; TRBD2 aligns across 10 bases. With V trimmed by 6 bases and J by 6 bases, 8 bases remained unmatched. Germline assignment: CDR1 SNHLY and CDR2 FYNNEI. The CDR3 totals 14 residues. The CDR3 loop reads CASRLGLASLEQYF. The CDR3 DNA sequence: TGTGCCAGCAGGCTGGGACTAGCGTCTCTCGAGCAGTACTTC.

CDR3 sequence reads: CASSLVASGAGTGELFF. The CDR3 DNA reads as TGTGCCAGCAGCTTAGTGGCTAGCGGTGCCGGCACCGGGGAGCTGTTTTTT. V gene TRBV7-2 combines with J gene TRBJ2-2; 7 bases align to TRBD2. J gave up 4 bases and V 1 base, and 9 bases lay outside the gene matches. Germline V lookup: CDR1 SGHTA, CDR2 FQGNSA. The CDR3 spans 17 residues.

J is TRBJ2-4 and V is TRBV11-2; 7 bases agree with TRBD1. Trimming took 5 bases from V and 0 from J; bases not matched to a gene: 7. This CDR3 comprises 16 residues. Per germline, CDR1 SGHAT and CDR2 FQNNGV. CDR3 sequence (DNA): TGTGCCAGCAGCGATGGACAGGCAATAGCCAAAAACATTCAGTACTTC. Protein product: CASSDGQAIAKNIQYF.

V usage is TRBV5-6 and J usage is TRBJ1-6, with 10 bases that match TRBD1. Trimming cost V 2 bases and J 4 bases; bases outside gene matches: 6. The CDR3 has 17 amino acids. Looked up from germline, CDR1 is SGHDT and CDR2 is YYEEEE. The CDR3 protein is CASSLTGQGLYNSPLHF. The DNA for the CDR3 is TGTGCCAGCAGCTTAACGGGACAGGGGTTATATAATTCACCCCTCCACTTT.